Described below is a single T cell receptor beta chain sequence and its context. Which antigen it targets is not known. Base qualities are missing; no much larger clone stands one base away. The collaborating institutions used their own protocols to collect whole blood in K2EDTA tubes. For TCRbeta analysis, collaborator samples were shipped as frozen whole blood, as isolated PBMCs, or as DNA extracted from either sample type. TCRbeta CDR3 regions were amplified from genomic DNA by means of the immunoSEQ Assay, a bias-controlled multiplex PCR. Per the authors' processing: Nucleated cell counts per sample were estimated from amplification of reference gene primers within the assay. To quantify the absolute abundance of each unique TCRbeta CDR3 rearrangement, sequence reads were collapsed and filtered. For each sample, productive Simpson clonality was calculated by taking the square root of Simpson's diversity index across productive rearrangements. The source is immuneACCESS, and TCRdb retained only in-frame sequences with V and J called. Part of the clones is not carried over; for the studies checked, unresolved V genes explain less than half of this, and the remainder is unexplained. That table furnishes V, J and clone size, whereas the DNA furnished D and trimming. Within this sample are about 180,000 clones, with around 86% of them counted one time only. The top ten hold roughly 9.1% of the sample.

The CDR3, from cysteine to phenylalanine, totals 15 residues. Only the CDR3 DNA is retained, 45 bases long and in frame from the first base. V is pruned by 5 bases and J by 2 bases, leaving 9 bases of the junction without a gene match. The germline V gene (reference sequence) gives CDR1 as LNHDA and CDR2 as SQIVND. This specimen comes from a study of blood T cell repertoires in COVID-19 (dated by TCRdb to the early 2020s). Context from the whole study: Samples from collaborators originated in the United States, Italy and Spain and spanned both the acute and convalescent phases of COVID-19. The prospective study material was composed of cDNA or gDNA derived from T cells, B-cell-depleted T cells, or PBMCs. The dataset comprised deeply sampled blood TCRbeta repertoires from subjects exposed to, actively infected with, or recovered from COVID-19. The repertoires were released in a freely available public database meant as a resource for research on the immune response to SARS-CoV-2. Samples were obtained from the ongoing ImmuneRACE study (first 160 participants) and from over 1,000 subjects provided by 6 global collaborators. Sample metadata almost always included a de-identified subject ID, COVID-19 status, age in years and sex. Where available, HLA class I and class II types were taken from metadata supplied by the sample provider and were not determined by assay-based typing.

Results the study describes overall, beyond this receptor: The amount of clinical and demographic metadata varied by source and participant and was provided uncurated.

Rearrangement joined TRBV19 to TRBJ2-7; 7 middle bases align to TRBD2. Sample: peripheral blood. This TCR came from a man aged 45-65 years with active or convalescent COVID-19. The DNA reads as follows: TGTGCCAGTAGTCATCAGCGGGATGACGCCTACGAGCAGTACTTC. It codes for CASSHQRDDAYEQYF.